This passage covers 3 T cell receptor beta chains from one sample sequenced in a study of CD8 T cells in Susac syndrome. When the RNA was reverse transcribed, random hexamers were used with an input of roughly 0.45 to 1 ug. MiXCR, applied by TCRdb to the immunoSEQ multiplex PCR reads, yields one record per CDR3 protein. The sample records about 200,000 distinct CDR3 sequences, approximately 96% being singletons. The specimen sequenced was CD4+ T cells from PBMCs. The receptors shown here come from a human donor with multiple sclerosis.

V is TRBV27 and J is TRBJ2-7; a possible D gene is TRBD1 (6 bases). The ends were cut back, 0 bases at V and 0 bases at J, with 18 bases in the middle. Per germline, CDR1 MNHEY and CDR2 SMNVEV (reference sequence). The CDR3 runs 18 residues. The CDR3 DNA follows: TGTGCCAGCAGTTTATCGGCCCCAGGGACAAGGAGCTCCTACGAGCAGTACTTC. Its translation: CASSLSAPGTRSSYEQYF.

The V call is TRBV2, the J call TRBJ2-1; the D gene is possibly TRBD2 (7 bases). Germline CDR1 SNHLY, CDR2 FYNNEI. The germline V and J ends were trimmed by 2 bases and 8 bases, with 19 bases remaining between them. The CDR3 loop spans 16 amino acids. CDR3: CASSELTGGGRDEQFF. CDR3 DNA sequence: TGTGCCAGCAGTGAATTGACGGGCGGGGGCCGAGATGAGCAGTTCTTC.

The count of this clonotype is one. The rearrangement uses TRBV29-1 and TRBJ1-4, with 7 bases identical to TRBD1. CDR1 and CDR2 from the germline V gene are SQVTM and ANQGSEA. CDR3 length: 11 residues. With 4 bases clipped from V and 8 bases from J, the junction kept 1 base outside the gene matches. CDR3: CSVGQGEKLFF. The CDR3 coding sequence is TGCAGCGTTGGACAGGGAGAAAAACTGTTTTTT.